Below, 14 T cell receptor beta chains from the same sample are listed, as sequenced in a study of shared clonotypes between healthy human individuals. Only in-frame clones appear in the TCRdb table, and some are missing; sequencing was by immunoSEQ multiplex PCR. The sample carries more than 2,000,000 clones, 85% to 95% recorded once. The specimen sequenced was naive CD4+ T cells from PBMCs. Indicated subset: CD45RA+ positively selected. The source is a man between 18 and 35 years old in good health. Some clones in this sample may be carry-over from other donors' samples.

The rearrangement joins TRBV28 to TRBJ2-1; D may be TRBD2 (6 bases). V dropped 2 bases and J dropped 3 bases, with 11 bases sitting between them. Germline assignment: CDR1 MDHEN and CDR2 SYDVKM. CDR3 length: 15 amino acids. CDR3 sequence reads: CASSLGGSFYNEQFF. For the CDR3, the DNA is TGTGCCAGCAGTTTAGGAGGGAGTTTCTACAATGAGCAGTTCTTC.

The chain links TRBV6-6 to TRBJ2-7; the D is unclear. The V end was cut by 0 bases, the J end by 2 bases, with 8 bases between. Germline V CDR1 and CDR2: MNHNY, SVGAGI (reference sequence). The CDR3 runs 14 residues. CDR3 region: CASSYSPAAYEQYF. The CDR3 DNA reads TGTGCCAGCAGTTACTCACCAGCCGCCTACGAGCAGTACTTC.

A note on this clone: In the same sample, other DNA sequences code for this CDR3. The rearrangement links TRBV4-3 to TRBJ2-1; D unresolved. Germline assignment: CDR1 LGHNA and CDR2 YSLEER. The V and J ends lost 1 base and 0 bases respectively, with 7 bases between them. The CDR3 has 15 residues. Written as DNA, the CDR3 is TGCGCCAGCAGCCAAGCTCCGAGCTCCTACAATGAGCAGTTCTTC. This encodes CASSQAPSSYNEQFF.

The rearrangement uses TRBV11-2 and TRBJ2-7, with TRBD2 matching over 9 bases. Looked up from germline, CDR1 is SGHAT and CDR2 is FQNNGV. The CDR3 sequence is 14 residues long. V lost 5 bases to trimming and J lost 6 bases; unmatched junction nucleotides: 8. The CDR3 sequence is CASSTRTSAGEQYF. The DNA of the CDR3 is TGTGCCAGCAGCACCCGGACTAGCGCAGGCGAGCAGTACTTC.

DNA of the CDR3: TGTGCCAGCAAGACAGGGATTTTGGATACGCAGTATTTT. This gives the protein CASKTGILDTQYF. This rearrangement joins TRBV2 to TRBJ2-3, with 7 bases aligning to TRBD1. V was pared by 7 bases and J by 6 bases, with 7 bases of the junction left unmatched. Germline CDR1 reads SNHLY; CDR2 reads FYNNEI. The CDR3 length is 13 residues. Full variable domain (missing parts from reference TRBV2 and TRBJ2-3): EPEVTQTPSHQVTQMGQEVILRCVPISNHLYFYWYRQILGQKVEFLVSFYNNEISEKSEIFDDQFSVERPDGSNFTLKIRSTKLEDSAMYFCASKTGILDTQYFGPGTRLTVL.

The CDR3 loop is CASSSSPSGVLYEQYF. The DNA of the CDR3 is TGTGCCAGCAGTTCCTCGCCTAGCGGGGTTCTCTACGAGCAGTACTTC. The chain joins TRBV28 to TRBJ2-7, with TRBD2 identical over 9 bases. V gave up 4 bases and J gave up 3 bases; unmatched junction bases: 10. Per the germline V gene, CDR1 is MDHEN and CDR2 is SYDVKM. The CDR3 contains 16 residues.

This clone showed up just once. The CDR3 loop reads CASSELTSGRASETQYF. The CDR3 DNA is TGTGCCAGCAGTGAACTTACTAGCGGGAGGGCCTCGGAGACCCAGTACTTC. The rearrangement links TRBV6-1 to TRBJ2-5; 13 bases map to TRBD2. CDR1 is MNHNS, CDR2 SASEGT, per germline. The CDR3 is made up of 17 amino acids. After removal of 2 bases from V and 5 bases from J, the junction contained 8 bases not matched to a gene.

This chain links TRBV18 with TRBJ2-7; TRBD2 aligns across 7 bases. The V and J ends lost 4 bases and 7 bases, in that order; junction bases with no gene match: 13. CDR3 length: 15 residues. Germline assignment: CDR1 KGHSH and CDR2 LQKENI. CDR3 bases: TGTGCCAGCTCACTCACGCTAGCGGCCTTAGATGAGCAGTACTTC. Translated, it gives CASSLTLAALDEQYF. The complete variable domain, with remaining parts taken from reference TRBV18 and TRBJ2-7, reads NAGVMQNPRHLVRRRGQEARLRCSPMKGHSHVYWYRQLPEEGLKFMVYLQKENIIDESGMPKERFSAEFPKEGPSILRIQQVVRGDSAAYFCASSLTLAALDEQYFGPGTRLTVT.

Concerning this clone: A junction boundary mismatches the germline segment, possibly from a read error. The chain has TRBV7-2 and TRBJ2-5; 10 nucleotides align to TRBD2. The CDR3 consists of 14 residues. CDR1 is SGHTA, CDR2 FQGNSA, per germline. The CDR3 DNA sequence: TGTGCCAGCAGCGTAGCGGGAGGTGGCGAGACCCAGTACTTC. It yields the protein CASSVAGGGETQYF.

The V gene is TRBV6-1, the J gene TRBJ1-5; maybe TRBD1 (5 bases). The CDR3 has 15 amino acids. V lost 1 base, J lost 5 bases, and 12 bases lay in between. Germline CDR1 is MNHNS and CDR2 is SASEGT. CDR3 residues: CASSEGSGAYQPQHF. CDR3 bases: TGTGCCAGCAGTGAAGGGTCCGGGGCCTATCAGCCCCAGCATTTT.

The sample holds one count of this clone. The chain uses TRBV19 and TRBJ2-3; D gene uncertain. The V end lost 5 bases, the J end lost 2 bases, and 5 bases lay between the germline ends. CDR3 length: 12 amino acids. Germline-derived CDR1 and CDR2 are LNHDA and SQIVND (reference sequence). The CDR3 sequence: CASSGFTDTQYF. The CDR3 bases are TGTGCCAGTAGTGGATTCACAGATACGCAGTATTTT.

The chain combines TRBV28 with TRBJ2-2; weak D call: TRBD1 (6 bases). Germline V lookup: CDR1 MDHEN, CDR2 SYDVKM. V lost 7 bases and J 5 bases, leaving 11 bases between the germline ends. The CDR3 is made up of 13 amino acids. Here the CDR3 reads CASIWGLTGELFF. The CDR3, as DNA: TGTGCCAGCATCTGGGGGCTTACCGGGGAGCTGTTTTTT.

CDR3 coding DNA: TGTGCCAGCAGCCGCGGACTAGCGGGGACCTCAGATACGCAGTATTTT. Amino acid sequence: CASSRGLAGTSDTQYF. This chain joins TRBV7-7 and TRBJ2-3, with TRBD2 matching 12 bases. This CDR3 comprises 16 residues. V was pared by 5 bases and J by 4 bases, with 7 bases of the junction left unmatched. Germline lookup yields CDR1 SSHAT and CDR2 FNYEAQ (reference sequence).

The sample holds a few counts of this clone. The chain carries TRBV7-2 and TRBJ1-1; the D gene is possibly TRBD1 (5 bases). The germline V gene has CDR1 SGHTA and CDR2 FQGNSA. Trimming cost V 10 bases and J 1 base, with 16 bases left between them. There are 14 residues in the CDR3. This CDR3 is CANRDLKKNTEAFF. The CDR3 DNA sequence: TGTGCCAACCGGGACCTGAAAAAGAACACTGAAGCTTTCTTT. Variable domain in full (rest from reference TRBV7-2 and TRBJ1-1): GAGVSQSPSNKVTEKGKDVELRCDPISGHTALYWYRQSLGQGLEFLIYFQGNSAPDKSGLPSDRFSAERTGGSVSTLTIQRTQQEDSAVYLCANRDLKKNTEAFFGQGTRLTVV.